The rows below give T cell receptor beta chains drawn from one sample of a study of breast tumors, draining lymph nodes, adjacent tissues. Using its own MiXCR run on the multiplex PCR reads, TCRdb lists one record per CDR3 protein. The table includes 120,000 or so distinct CDR3 sequences, about 20% detected once. The sequencing input was axillary lymph node tissue. The receptors here all came from a female donor with breast cancer. Some clones in this sample may be carry-over from other donors' samples. CDR3s include the opening cysteine and the closing phenylalanine or tryptophan. The order of the fields is V gene, D gene, clone size, J gene, CDR3 protein, CDR3 DNA. A D gene is named only where the DNA matches it firmly. Size tells how often a clone was seen (once, few, many) or the class of an expanded clone, and some rows leave it out.

V gene: TRBV15; D gene: .; clone size: .; J gene: TRBJ2-7; CDR3 protein: CATSRSSVVDEQYF; CDR3 DNA: TGTGCCACCAGCAGATCCTCAGTGGTCGACGAGCAGTACTTC
V gene: TRBV6-1; D gene: .; clone size: many; J gene: TRBJ1-2; CDR3 protein: CASSGSVGQPYGYTF; CDR3 DNA: TGTGCCAGCAGTGGATCAGTCGGGCAGCCCTATGGCTACACCTTC
V gene: TRBV6-2/TRBV6-3; D gene: .; clone size: many; J gene: TRBJ1-5; CDR3 protein: CASSYSKGAQHF; CDR3 DNA: TGTGCCAGCAGTTACAGTAAAGGGGCCCAGCATTTT
V gene: TRBV5-4; D gene: TRBD1; clone size: many; J gene: TRBJ2-2; CDR3 protein: CASSPPGQGNTGELFF; CDR3 DNA: TGTGCCAGCAGCCCACCGGGACAGGGGAACACCGGGGAGCTGTTTTTT
V gene: TRBV2; D gene: TRBD1; clone size: many; J gene: TRBJ1-4; CDR3 protein: CASSVGQGEEKLFF; CDR3 DNA: TGTGCCAGCAGTGTCGGACAGGGGGAGGAAAAACTGTTTTTT
V gene: TRBV3-1; D gene: .; clone size: many; J gene: TRBJ2-7; CDR3 protein: CASSQLGGEQYF; CDR3 DNA: TGTGCCAGCAGCCAATTGGGGGGCGAGCAGTACTTC
V gene: TRBV20-1; D gene: .; clone size: few; J gene: TRBJ1-5; CDR3 protein: CSVSFLGHYQPQHF; CDR3 DNA: TGCAGTGTTAGCTTCCTGGGACATTATCAGCCCCAGCATTTT
V gene: TRBV4-2; D gene: .; clone size: many; J gene: TRBJ2-7; CDR3 protein: CASSQDRQNHEQYF; CDR3 DNA: TGTGCCAGCAGCCAAGATAGACAGAACCACGAGCAGTACTTC
V gene: TRBV12-3/TRBV12-4; D gene: TRBD2; clone size: many; J gene: TRBJ2-7; CDR3 protein: CASSGTSGIYEQYF; CDR3 DNA: TGTGCCAGCAGTGGGACTAGCGGGATCTACGAGCAGTACTTC
V gene: TRBV5-1; D gene: TRBD2; clone size: many; J gene: TRBJ2-1; CDR3 protein: CASSLVLAGEVDEQFF; CDR3 DNA: TGCGCCAGCAGCTTGGTACTAGCGGGAGAGGTCGATGAGCAGTTCTTC
V gene: TRBV6-1; D gene: .; clone size: many; J gene: TRBJ2-3; CDR3 protein: CASSESADTQYF; CDR3 DNA: TGTGCCAGCAGTGAAAGCGCAGATACGCAGTATTTT
V gene: TRBV6-5; D gene: .; clone size: many; J gene: TRBJ2-7; CDR3 protein: CASSLTGRSSYEQYF; CDR3 DNA: TGTGCCAGCAGCCTCACCGGCAGGTCTTCCTACGAGCAGTACTTC
V gene: TRBV20-1; D gene: .; clone size: few; J gene: TRBJ1-2; CDR3 protein: CSARDDLGGVLGYTF; CDR3 DNA: TGCAGTGCTAGAGACGATCTAGGGGGGGTGCTTGGCTACACCTTC
V gene: TRBV6-1; D gene: TRBD1; clone size: many; J gene: TRBJ1-4; CDR3 protein: CASSEVGTGVEKLFF; CDR3 DNA: TGTGCCAGCAGTGAAGTCGGGACAGGGGTTGAAAAACTGTTTTTT
V gene: TRBV2; D gene: TRBD2; clone size: .; J gene: TRBJ2-2; CDR3 protein: CASSAGGMNTGELFF; CDR3 DNA: TGTGCCAGCAGTGCGGGGGGGATGAACACCGGGGAGCTGTTTTTT
V gene: TRBV5-8; D gene: TRBD1; clone size: few; J gene: TRBJ2-6; CDR3 protein: CASSLSSPSTGGSGANVLTF; CDR3 DNA: TGTGCCAGCAGCTTATCCTCGCCCTCGACAGGGGGCTCTGGGGCCAACGTCCTGACTTTC
V gene: TRBV5-1; D gene: .; clone size: many; J gene: TRBJ2-3; CDR3 protein: CASSQGTGMYDTQYF; CDR3 DNA: TGCGCCAGCAGCCAAGGGACCGGGATGTATGATACGCAGTATTTT
V gene: TRBV28; D gene: .; clone size: .; J gene: TRBJ2-5; CDR3 protein: CASTPLGRGRETQYF; CDR3 DNA: TGTGCCAGCACTCCCCTAGGGAGGGGGAGAGAGACCCAGTACTTC
V gene: TRBV20-1; D gene: .; clone size: many; J gene: TRBJ1-3; CDR3 protein: CSVPAGGSGNTIYF; CDR3 DNA: TGCAGTGTCCCGGCGGGGGGCTCTGGAAACACCATATATTTT
V gene: TRBV2; D gene: TRBD2; clone size: many; J gene: TRBJ2-1; CDR3 protein: CASDTGLALYNEQFF; CDR3 DNA: TGTGCCAGCGACACGGGACTAGCGCTCTACAATGAGCAGTTCTTC
V gene: TRBV6-1; D gene: .; clone size: once; J gene: TRBJ1-1; CDR3 protein: CASIRKSEAFF; CDR3 DNA: TGTGCCAGCATTCGGAAGTCTGAAGCTTTCTTT
V gene: TRBV11-2; D gene: .; clone size: many; J gene: TRBJ2-1; CDR3 protein: CASRRDSSSYNEQFF; CDR3 DNA: TGTGCCAGCAGGCGCGACTCGAGCTCCTACAATGAGCAGTTCTTC
V gene: TRBV9; D gene: TRBD1; clone size: many; J gene: TRBJ1-5; CDR3 protein: CASSSGQGAEQPQHF; CDR3 DNA: TGTGCCAGCAGTTCGGGACAGGGGGCCGAACAGCCCCAGCATTTT
V gene: TRBV28; D gene: .; clone size: few; J gene: TRBJ1-3; CDR3 protein: CASSGIAGNTIYF; CDR3 DNA: TGTGCCAGCAGTGGCATTGCTGGAAACACCATATATTTT
V gene: TRBV7-2; D gene: .; clone size: many; J gene: TRBJ2-3; CDR3 protein: CASSLGGNTQYF; CDR3 DNA: TGTGCCAGCAGCTTAGGAGGAAATACGCAGTATTTT
V gene: TRBV7-2; D gene: .; clone size: many; J gene: TRBJ2-1; CDR3 protein: CASSLYPGELYEQFF; CDR3 DNA: TGTGCCAGCAGCTTATACCCGGGAGAACTCTATGAGCAGTTCTTC
V gene: TRBV7-9; D gene: .; clone size: many; J gene: TRBJ2-5; CDR3 protein: CASSRVKRGQETQYF; CDR3 DNA: TGTGCCAGCAGCCGAGTTAAGAGGGGCCAAGAGACCCAGTACTTC
V gene: TRBV20-1; D gene: TRBD2; clone size: many; J gene: TRBJ2-5; CDR3 protein: CSARLGLGQYQETQYF; CDR3 DNA: TGCAGTGCTAGACTGGGACTAGGTCAGTACCAAGAGACCCAGTACTTC
V gene: TRBV20-1; D gene: .; clone size: .; J gene: TRBJ1-1; CDR3 protein: CSAPKEWETEAFF; CDR3 DNA: TGCAGTGCCCCTAAGGAGTGGGAGACTGAAGCTTTCTTT
V gene: TRBV5-1; D gene: .; clone size: .; J gene: TRBJ2-6; CDR3 protein: CASSGSRDFSSGANVLTF; CDR3 DNA: TGCGCCAGCAGCGGAAGCAGGGACTTTAGCTCTGGGGCCAACGTCCTGACTTTC
V gene: TRBV19; D gene: .; clone size: many; J gene: TRBJ2-5; CDR3 protein: CASSIDGFGTTQYF; CDR3 DNA: TGTGCCAGTAGTATAGACGGGTTTGGGACGACCCAGTACTTC
V gene: TRBV7-9; D gene: .; clone size: .; J gene: TRBJ2-1; CDR3 protein: CASSLMAGGINEQFF; CDR3 DNA: TGTGCCAGCAGCTTAATGGCTGGCGGAATCAACGAGCAGTTCTTC
V gene: TRBV24-1; D gene: .; clone size: many; J gene: TRBJ2-3; CDR3 protein: CATSDWGTGSTDTQYF; CDR3 DNA: TGTGCCACCAGTGATTGGGGCACCGGGAGCACAGATACGCAGTATTTT
V gene: TRBV11-2; D gene: TRBD2; clone size: many; J gene: TRBJ2-5; CDR3 protein: CASSPSGAPVETQYF; CDR3 DNA: TGTGCCAGCAGCCCCAGCGGGGCCCCGGTGGAGACCCAGTACTTC
V gene: TRBV5-4; D gene: TRBD1; clone size: .; J gene: TRBJ2-2; CDR3 protein: CASSSGQGGYTGELFF; CDR3 DNA: TGTGCCAGCAGCTCTGGACAGGGCGGATACACCGGGGAGCTGTTTTTT
V gene: TRBV13; D gene: TRBD1; clone size: many; J gene: TRBJ2-7; CDR3 protein: CASSLATGIAYEQYF; CDR3 DNA: TGTGCCAGCAGCTTAGCGACAGGGATCGCCTACGAGCAGTACTTC
V gene: TRBV20-1; D gene: TRBD1; clone size: many; J gene: TRBJ1-4; CDR3 protein: CSASRGTGLLKLFF; CDR3 DNA: TGCAGTGCTTCTCGTGGGACAGGCCTGTTGAAACTGTTTTTT